The 32 T cell receptor beta chains reported below all come from one sample, sequenced in a study of CD4 T cells in relation to SARS-CoV-2 and coronaviruses. Sequencing was performed with immunoSEQ multiplex PCR; in TCRdb, only in-frame clones are kept and a portion is missing. The table lists about 37,000 clones, approximately 85% of them singletons. Sequencing was done on a sample of memory CD4+ T cells from PBMCs. The receptor set was obtained from an adult with COVID-19.

This chain uses TRBV7-9 with TRBJ2-1; D ambiguous. Trimming shortened V by 5 bases and J by 9 bases, and 14 bases separated the two germline ends. Germline CDR1 SEHNR, CDR2 FQNEAQ (reference sequence). This CDR3 region has 13 residues. CDR3 nucleotide sequence: TGTGCCAGCAGCCCTAGTCCGGGCGGTGAGCAGTTCTTC. Translated, it gives CASSPSPGGEQFF. Full variable domain (missing parts from reference TRBV7-9 and TRBJ2-1): DTGVSQNPRHKITKRGQNVTFRCDPISEHNRLYWYRQTLGQGPEFLTYFQNEAQLEKSRLLSDRFSAERPKGSFSTLEIQRTEQGDSAMYLCASSPSPGGEQFFGPGTRLTVL.

This chain connects TRBV10-3 to TRBJ1-2; perhaps TRBD1 as D (6 bases). Trimming removed 4 bases from V and 4 bases from J, with 13 bases in between. This CDR3 region has 14 residues. CDR1 and CDR2 from the germline V gene are ENHRY and SYGVKD. The DNA of the CDR3 is TGTGCCATCAGTGCCGGGACACTTTCCTATGGCTACACCTTC. This translates into CAISAGTLSYGYTF.

V gene TRBV19 combines with J gene TRBJ2-7; 8 bases agree with TRBD2. Unmatched junction bases numbered 29, after V lost 2 bases and J lost 2 bases. The CDR3 totals 23 residues. Germline-derived CDR1 and CDR2 are LNHDA and SQIVND (reference sequence). The CDR3 DNA sequence: TGTGCCAGTAGTATAAGGCTCTTCTCCGCCAGTGGAACCCGACTAGCGACTACCTACGAGCAGTACTTC. This codes for CASSIRLFSASGTRLATTYEQYF.

This chain links TRBV28 with TRBJ2-7; the D is unclear. The length of the CDR3 is 13 residues. V lost 3 bases to trimming and J lost 2 bases, with 8 bases between them. Germline CDR1 MDHEN, CDR2 SYDVKM. CDR3 DNA sequence: TGTGCCAGCAGTTTTTGGTCCACCTACGAGCAGTACTTC. This gives the protein CASSFWSTYEQYF.

The chain carries TRBV7-3 and TRBJ2-7; perhaps TRBD1 as D (6 bases). V was pared by 1 base and J by 3 bases, with 13 bases between. Germline V gene sequence: CDR1 SGHTA, CDR2 FQGTGA. The CDR3 loop spans 15 amino acids. The CDR3, as DNA: TGTGCCAGCAGCTTAAGGGGGACAACAGACTACGAGCAGTACTTC. Translation gives CASSLRGTTDYEQYF.

This rearrangement joins TRBV29-1 to TRBJ2-1; tentative D call: TRBD1 (6 bases). This CDR3 spans 13 amino acids. Trimming cost V 8 bases and J 0 bases, with 11 bases left between them. CDR1 is SQVTM, CDR2 ANQGSEA, per germline. The CDR3 is CSYGQNSYNEQFF. The CDR3 DNA reads as TGCAGCTACGGACAGAACTCCTACAATGAGCAGTTCTTC.

The chain combines TRBV7-2 with TRBJ2-2; D may match TRBD1 or TRBD2 (5 bases each). CDR3 length: 17 residues. Germline values: CDR1 SGHTA, CDR2 FQGNSA. Deletions cut 5 bases from V and 5 bases from J, with 21 bases between. CDR3 DNA: TGTGCCAGCAGCGTAAGCAGGGACCGAGCTTTAACCGGGGAGCTGTTTTTT. This codes for CASSVSRDRALTGELFF. Combining the CDR3 with reference TRBV7-2 and TRBJ2-2 gives the whole variable domain GAGVSQSPSNKVTEKGKDVELRCDPISGHTALYWYRQSLGQGLEFLIYFQGNSAPDKSGLPSDRFSAERTGGSVSTLTIQRTQQEDSAVYLCASSVSRDRALTGELFFGEGSRLTVL.

There are a few counts of this clone. The chain combines TRBV19 with TRBJ1-1, with D possibly being TRBD1 (5 bases). V lost 3 bases and J lost 4, with 12 bases in between. CDR1 and CDR2 from the germline V gene are LNHDA and SQIVND (reference sequence). The CDR3 has 14 amino acids. CDR3 nucleotide sequence: TGTGCCAGTAGTATGACAGCCCAGTCCACTGAAGCTTTCTTT. It yields the protein CASSMTAQSTEAFF.

The gene calls are TRBV7-2 and TRBJ1-1; D is possibly TRBD1 (5 bases). The ends were cut back, 2 bases at V and 2 bases at J, with 9 bases in the middle. From germline, CDR1 is SGHTA and CDR2 FQGNSA. This CDR3 comprises 14 residues. The CDR3 sequence is CASSLTRDNTEAFF. The CDR3 DNA reads as TGTGCCAGCAGCTTAACAAGGGACAACACTGAAGCTTTCTTT.

The gene calls are TRBV21-1 and TRBJ2-7; the DNA was not used to check the table's D call, TRBD2. TRBV21-1 is listed as a pseudogene. The CDR3 runs to 15 residues. The CDR3 region is CASSTGLAHWYEQYF. CDR3 in DNA: TGTGCCAGCAGCACGGGACTAGCTCACTGGTACGAGCAGTACTTC.

The rearrangement joins TRBV18 to TRBJ2-1; no firm D call. The CDR3 extends over 15 amino acids. The germline gives CDR1 KGHSH, CDR2 LQKENI. Deletions cut 0 bases from V and 5 bases from J, with 11 bases between. CDR3 sequence (DNA): TGTGCCAGCTCACCACCCTCTAGGGCCAACAATGAGCAGTTCTTC. Residues: CASSPPSRANNEQFF.

V and J are TRBV10-2 and TRBJ1-3; D uncertain. This CDR3 comprises 16 residues. Germline assignment: CDR1 WSHSY and CDR2 SAAADI. Deletions cut 6 bases from V and 0 bases from J, with 15 bases between. The chain's CDR3 is CASSASDGSSGNTIYF. DNA for the CDR3: TGCGCCAGCAGCGCGAGCGACGGGAGCTCTGGAAACACCATATATTTT.

The V call is TRBV5-4, the J call TRBJ2-1; TRBD2 agrees at 10 bases. The CDR3 covers 17 residues. V dropped 5 bases and J dropped 5; count of bases not matched to a gene: 13. Germline assignment: CDR1 SGHNT and CDR2 YYREEE (reference sequence). The CDR3 DNA reads TGTGCCAGCAGTCTGAGGCCGTGGACTAGCGGCGACAATGAGCAGTTCTTC. It is translated as CASSLRPWTSGDNEQFF.

The rearrangement uses TRBV3-1 (or the pseudogene TRBV3-2) and TRBJ2-3; no firm D call. CDR1 is LGHDT and CDR2 is YNNKEL in the germline V gene (reference sequence). V lost 6 bases to trimming and J lost 1 base, with 2 bases between them. The CDR3 spans 11 residues. CDR3 bases: TGTGCCAGCAGGGGCACAGATACGCAGTATTTT. This gives the protein CASRGTDTQYF.

The CDR3 DNA sequence: TGTGCCAGCTCTCCCTCTCGACAGGGCCACCTCAGCTCCTATAATTCACCCCTCCACTTT. This translates into CASSPSRQGHLSSYNSPLHF. The chain carries TRBV18 and TRBJ1-6; 7 bases agree with TRBD1. The CDR3 contains 20 residues. Trimming removed 6 bases from V and 0 bases from J; junction bases left unmatched: 17. Germline lookup yields CDR1 KGHSH and CDR2 LQKENI.

In nucleotides, the CDR3 is TGTGCCTGGAGTGTCCCCTCTGGGGCCAACGTCCTGACTTTC. Amino acid sequence: CAWSVPSGANVLTF. V is TRBV30 and J is TRBJ2-6, with D unclear. From germline, CDR1 is GTSNPN and CDR2 SVGIG (reference sequence). Trimming shortened V by 0 bases and J by 0 bases, and 3 bases separated the two germline ends. The CDR3 is 14 residues long.

V is TRBV6-2 or TRBV6-3 and J is TRBJ2-7; 10 bases fit TRBD2. Germline V gene data show CDR1 as MNHEY and CDR2 as SVGEGT. There are 17 residues in the CDR3. V was pared by 3 bases and J by 2 bases, with 10 bases of the junction left unmatched. The CDR3 DNA follows: TGTGCCAGCAGTTATCGTCTAGCGGGAGTGTGGCCCTACGAGCAGTACTTC. Translating gives CASSYRLAGVWPYEQYF.

The sample holds one count of this clone. The rearrangement links TRBV7-2 to TRBJ1-1; 7 bases are shared with TRBD1. The CDR3 covers 14 residues. Looked up from germline, CDR1 is SGHTA and CDR2 is FQGNSA. Losses at the gene ends were 5 bases for V and 3 bases for J; bases not matched to a gene: 6. In DNA form, the CDR3 reads TGTGCCAGCAGCGAACAGGGGTTGGACACTGAAGCTTTCTTT. This translates into CASSEQGLDTEAFF.

Comment on this clone: The sample has other DNA sequences that encode this CDR3 too. The chain couples TRBV12-5 to TRBJ2-3; 10 nucleotides agree with TRBD2. The CDR3 contains 14 residues. V dropped 5 bases and J dropped 3; count of bases not matched to a gene: 2. CDR1 is LGHNT and CDR2 is FRNRAP in the germline V gene. In DNA, the CDR3 is TGTGCTAGTGGTCTAGCGGGAGTAACAGATACGCAGTATTTT. It specifies CASGLAGVTDTQYF.

The chain couples TRBV12-3 or TRBV12-4 to TRBJ2-1; 9 bases agree with TRBD2. This CDR3 is 13 amino acids long. V lost 4 bases, J lost 12 bases, and 7 bases stayed unmatched. CDR3 amino acids: CASSSTSGLGQFF. DNA for the CDR3: TGTGCCAGCAGTTCCACTAGCGGGCTGGGGCAGTTCTTC.

V is TRBV18 and J is TRBJ1-6; tentative D call: TRBD1 (6 bases). This CDR3 contains 16 residues. Germline V lookup: CDR1 KGHSH, CDR2 LQKENI. Trimming left V 4 bases short and J 2 bases short, with 12 bases between. The CDR3 nucleotides read TGTGCCAGCTCACGCGCTGGGACAACCTATAATTCACCCCTCCACTTT. It is translated as CASSRAGTTYNSPLHF.

V gene TRBV2 combines with J gene TRBJ2-3; D gene uncertain. In germline, CDR1 is SNHLY, CDR2 FYNNEI. The ends were cut back, 1 base at V and 0 bases at J, with 5 bases in the middle. This CDR3 comprises 14 residues. The CDR3 spells CASSEDSSTDTQYF. CDR3 sequence (DNA): TGTGCCAGCAGTGAAGACTCTAGCACAGATACGCAGTATTTT.

Here the CDR3 reads CASSRGRWTDRPSRGTHNEQFF. The DNA of the CDR3 is TGTGCCAGCAGTCGCGGTAGGTGGACGGACCGTCCATCGAGGGGCACACACAATGAGCAGTTCTTC. This chain joins TRBV6-6 and TRBJ2-1; D possibly uses TRBD1 or TRBD2 (5 bases each). The germline V and J ends were trimmed by 5 bases and 5 bases, with 37 bases remaining between them. The CDR3 extends over 22 amino acids. Germline CDR1 MNHNY, CDR2 SVGAGI (reference sequence).

The chain is built from TRBV5-1 and TRBJ2-1; 9 bases are shared with TRBD1. CDR1 is SGHRS, CDR2 YFSETQ, per germline. Unmatched junction bases numbered 3, after V lost 2 bases and J lost 3 bases. The CDR3 runs 15 residues. The CDR3 region has the DNA TGCGCCAGCAGCTTAAAGACAGGGGGCTACAATGAGCAGTTCTTC. The encoded protein is CASSLKTGGYNEQFF.

The chain links TRBV7-3 to TRBJ2-3; D is ambiguous. V dropped 4 bases and J dropped 6 bases, with 5 bases sitting between them. The CDR3 contains 11 residues. The germline V gene encodes CDR1 SGHTA and CDR2 FQGTGA. The CDR3 sequence is CASSYGDTQYF. The CDR3 coding sequence is TGTGCCAGCAGCTACGGGGATACGCAGTATTTT.

This clone has a handful of counts. The chain joins TRBV30 to TRBJ2-7; 9 bases agree with TRBD2. The CDR3 is made up of 17 amino acids. V dropped 3 bases and J dropped 2; count of bases not matched to a gene: 14. The V gene's germline CDR1 is GTSNPN and CDR2 SVGIG (reference sequence). CDR3 nucleotide sequence: TGTGCCTGGAGCCCACCCCCAAGACTAGCGGTGACCTACGAGCAGTACTTC. This translates into CAWSPPPRLAVTYEQYF.

The chain uses TRBV11-2 and TRBJ2-3, with D unclear. The length of the CDR3 is 14 residues. V was clipped by 0 bases and J by 4 bases, with 8 bases between them. CDR1 SGHAT and CDR2 FQNNGV come from the germline V gene. CDR3 sequence: CASSLDRYPDTQYF. As DNA, the CDR3 is TGTGCCAGCAGCTTAGATAGGTACCCAGATACGCAGTATTTT.

The rearrangement joins TRBV28 to TRBJ1-2, with D tentatively TRBD1 (5 bases). Germline V gene data show CDR1 as MDHEN and CDR2 as SYDVKM. There are 14 residues in the CDR3. Trimming took off 6 bases at V and 0 bases at J, with 11 bases between the two ends. CDR3 bases: TGTGCCAGCAGGAAGGGAGGGGCTAACTATGGCTACACCTTC. It is translated as CASRKGGANYGYTF.

This clone was counted between two and nine times. The genes are TRBV7-9 and TRBJ2-7, with D perhaps matching TRBD2 (6 bases). Between the trimmed V and J ends, which lost 5 bases and 5 bases, there was a span of 19 bases. Germline CDR1 is SEHNR and CDR2 is FQNEAQ (reference sequence). The CDR3 consists of 15 residues. CDR3 amino acids: CASSRYPSVVDEQYF. The CDR3 DNA follows: TGTGCCAGCAGCAGATATCCTAGCGTAGTAGACGAGCAGTACTTC.

The chain joins TRBV2 to TRBJ2-1, with 7 bases aligning to TRBD1. Germline V gene data show CDR1 as SNHLY and CDR2 as FYNNEI. After removal of 1 base from V and 9 bases from J, the junction contained 3 bases not matched to a gene. This CDR3 is 13 amino acids long. CDR3 sequence: CASSEENRGEQFF. The CDR3 DNA reads as TGTGCCAGCAGTGAAGAGAACAGGGGTGAGCAGTTCTTC. Combining the CDR3 with reference TRBV2 and TRBJ2-1 gives the whole variable domain EPEVTQTPSHQVTQMGQEVILRCVPISNHLYFYWYRQILGQKVEFLVSFYNNEISEKSEIFDDQFSVERPDGSNFTLKIRSTKLEDSAMYFCASSEENRGEQFFGPGTRLTVL.

The chain uses TRBV7-8 and TRBJ1-1, with no clear D. The CDR3 is made up of 13 amino acids. Germline V gene lookup returns CDR1 SGHVS and CDR2 FQNEAQ. With 1 base removed from V and 1 base from J, the gap between germline ends came to 4 bases. CDR3 sequence reads: CASSLVPNTEAFF. The CDR3 DNA reads TGTGCCAGCAGCTTAGTTCCGAACACTGAAGCTTTCTTT.

The chain employs TRBV5-6 and TRBJ2-5; D is unresolved. Per the germline V gene, CDR1 is SGHDT and CDR2 is YYEEEE. Between the trimmed V and J ends, which lost 5 bases and 5 bases, there was a span of 19 bases. This CDR3 spans 15 amino acids. In nucleotides, the CDR3 is TGTGCCAGCAGGCGGACGACGGGCGTGATGGAGACCCAGTACTTC. Translation gives CASRRTTGVMETQYF.